These 4 T cell receptor beta chains were all obtained from the same sample, sequenced in a study of blood T cell repertoires in COVID-19. Sequenced by immunoSEQ multiplex PCR; TCRdb stores in-frame clones only, minus some. Among about 50,000 clones, 75% to 80% were seen once, and the ten largest hold roughly 45%. The sequencing sample was made of peripheral blood. Receptors originate from a man between 65 and 85 years old with active or convalescent COVID-19.

This clone has only a few counts. This chain joins TRBV6-4 and TRBJ1-1, with D uncertain. The CDR3 length is 15 residues. Germline lookup yields CDR1 MRHNA and CDR2 SNTAGT. V was clipped by 0 bases and J by 1 base, with 9 bases between them. The CDR3 sequence is CASSDSTEGNTEAFF. CDR3 DNA: TGTGCCAGCAGTGACTCAACAGAGGGGAACACTGAAGCTTTCTTT.

This chain links TRBV3-1 (or the pseudogene TRBV3-2) with TRBJ2-1; TRBD2 matches at 8 bases. Trimming cost V 2 bases and J 6 bases; bases outside gene matches: 6. CDR3 size: 15 residues. Germline V lookup: CDR1 LGHDT, CDR2 YNNKEL (reference sequence). CDR3 amino acids: CASSQQPGLGNEQFF. DNA for the CDR3: TGTGCCAGCAGCCAACAACCGGGACTAGGCAATGAGCAGTTCTTC.

The chain recombines TRBV4-2 with TRBJ2-1, with D unresolved. This CDR3 contains 12 residues. Germline V gene sequence: CDR1 LGHNA, CDR2 YNFKEQ. Trimming took off 0 bases at V and 9 bases at J, with 6 bases between the two ends. The CDR3: CASSQERSEQFF. The CDR3, as DNA: TGTGCCAGCAGCCAAGAGAGGAGTGAGCAGTTCTTC.

This chain uses TRBV3-1 (or the pseudogene TRBV3-2) with TRBJ2-1; 13 bases agree with TRBD2. This CDR3 spans 16 amino acids. The germline CDR1 and CDR2 sequences are LGHDT and YNNKEL (reference sequence). After removal of 1 base from V and 8 bases from J, the junction contained 5 bases not matched to a gene. The CDR3 loop reads CASSQGTGLAGDEQFF. In DNA form, the CDR3 reads TGTGCCAGCAGCCAAGGAACCGGACTAGCGGGGGATGAGCAGTTCTTC.